The source of this T cell receptor beta chain is a study of response to subunit inactivated influenza vaccine. Findings and caveats of the study: A suggestion made by the authors is that each seasonal influenza vaccination recruits few new T cells.

Regarding this clonotype: Its antigen is as yet unknown.

One entry per CDR3 protein results from TCRdb running MiXCR on the RT-PCR reads. The repertoire consists of about 780,000 distinct CDR3 sequences, with approximately 17% occurring once and the leading ten covering about 11%. CDR1 and CDR2 from the germline V gene are MGHDK and SYGVNS. Trimming left V 6 bases short and J 6 bases short, with 18 bases between. This CDR3 region has 14 residues. The sequence was obtained from a man in his forties or fifties who received an inactivated influenza vaccine. Sequenced here: PBMCs from blood, sampled more than 4 days after vaccination. The chain couples TRBV25-1 to TRBJ2-7; no definite D call. In DNA form, the CDR3 reads TGTGCCAGCAGGCCCGCGGCCTGGGGTGGCGAGCAGTACTTC. Translating gives CASRPAAWGGEQYF.